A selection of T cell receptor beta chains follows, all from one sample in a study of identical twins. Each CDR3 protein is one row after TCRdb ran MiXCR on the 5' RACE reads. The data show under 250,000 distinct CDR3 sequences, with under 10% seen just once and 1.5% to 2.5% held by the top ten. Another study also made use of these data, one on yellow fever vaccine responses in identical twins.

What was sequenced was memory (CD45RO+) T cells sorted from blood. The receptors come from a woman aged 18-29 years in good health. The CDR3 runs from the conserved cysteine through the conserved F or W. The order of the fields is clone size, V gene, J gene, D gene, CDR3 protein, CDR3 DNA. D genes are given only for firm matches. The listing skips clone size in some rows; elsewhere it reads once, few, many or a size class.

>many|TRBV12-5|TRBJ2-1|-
CASGLVDFNEQFF
TGTGCTAGTGGTTTGGTAGACTTCAATGAGCAGTTCTTC
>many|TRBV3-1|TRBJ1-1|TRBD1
CASSQSGTGIFRPEAFF
TGTGCCAGCAGCCAGTCCGGGACAGGGATCTTTCGGCCTGAAGCTTTCTTT
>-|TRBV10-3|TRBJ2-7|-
CAISPSGGEQYF
TGTGCCATCAGCCCGTCAGGAGGCGAGCAGTACTTC
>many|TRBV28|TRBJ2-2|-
CASSLKPGTPNTGELFF
TGTGCCAGCAGCCTAAAACCCGGGACTCCCAACACCGGGGAGCTGTTTTTT
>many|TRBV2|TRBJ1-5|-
CASRPGLSNQPQHF
TGTGCCAGCAGGCCGGGCCTATCCAATCAGCCCCAGCATTTT
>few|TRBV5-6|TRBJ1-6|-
CASSQGGRQNSPLHF
TGTGCCAGCAGCCAGGGAGGTCGGCAGAATTCACCCCTCCACTTT
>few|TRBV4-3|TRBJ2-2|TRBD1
CASRRDRRTGELFF
TGCGCCAGCAGACGGGACAGACGCACCGGGGAGCTGTTTTTT
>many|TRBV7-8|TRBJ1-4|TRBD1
CASSRTGLNEKLFF
TGTGCCAGCAGCCGGACAGGGCTTAATGAAAAACTGTTTTTT
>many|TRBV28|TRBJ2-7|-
CASSHSAYEQYF
TGTGCCAGCAGCCACTCAGCCTACGAGCAGTACTTC
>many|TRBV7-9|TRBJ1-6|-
CASSSSSGYNSPLHF
TGTGCCAGCAGTTCCTCGTCGGGCTATAATTCACCCCTCCACTTT
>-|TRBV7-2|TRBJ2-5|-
CASTPRKMGIQETQYF
TGTGCCAGCACCCCCAGGAAGATGGGGATACAAGAGACCCAGTACTTC